The text below deals with one T cell receptor beta chain. This record belongs to a study of blood T cell repertoires in COVID-19. At the level of the study: PBMCs, B-cell-depleted T cells, or T cells provided the cDNA or gDNA that made up the material.

This CDR3 comprises 16 residues. Looked up from germline, CDR1 is MNHEY and CDR2 is SVGAGI. Trimming removed 0 bases from V and 4 bases from J, with 14 bases in between. The age range of participants was 18 to 89 years, with residence in about 25 US areas. Clinical history as reported by participants underpinned cohort assignment. Some clones are missing from TCRdb's copy, which holds only in-frame ones; the method was immunoSEQ multiplex PCR. In the table there are approximately 230,000 clones, 70% to 85% of which are singletons. The material sequenced was PBMCs or T cells enriched from blood (not recorded which). The V gene is TRBV6-5, the J gene TRBJ2-3, with D possibly matching TRBD2 (5 bases). The TCR originated in a middle-aged man who had recovered from COVID-19. The CDR3: CASSYSGAIISDTQYF. The CDR3 DNA is TGTGCCAGCAGTTACTCGGGAGCAATAATCTCAGATACGCAGTATTTT.